This T cell receptor beta chain derives from a study of control samples from healthy donors and cancer patients. In this sample, this clone turned up a few times. The germline CDR1 and CDR2 sequences are MDHEN and SYDVKM. V lost 4 bases to trimming and J lost 4 bases, with 14 bases between them. This CDR3 has 15 amino acids. Generated by immunoSEQ multiplex PCR, the TCRdb table keeps only in-frame clones and is missing some. The sample holds approximately 88,000 clones, about 89% seen once. The TCR sequence derives from a woman aged 25 to 45 in good health. The chain recombines TRBV28 with TRBJ1-3; TRBD1 is a possible D gene (6 bases). Specimen: blood. The CDR3 nucleotides are TGTGCCAGCAGTTCCGGACAGTTAAGGGGAAACACCATATATTTT. It encodes CASSSGQLRGNTIYF.